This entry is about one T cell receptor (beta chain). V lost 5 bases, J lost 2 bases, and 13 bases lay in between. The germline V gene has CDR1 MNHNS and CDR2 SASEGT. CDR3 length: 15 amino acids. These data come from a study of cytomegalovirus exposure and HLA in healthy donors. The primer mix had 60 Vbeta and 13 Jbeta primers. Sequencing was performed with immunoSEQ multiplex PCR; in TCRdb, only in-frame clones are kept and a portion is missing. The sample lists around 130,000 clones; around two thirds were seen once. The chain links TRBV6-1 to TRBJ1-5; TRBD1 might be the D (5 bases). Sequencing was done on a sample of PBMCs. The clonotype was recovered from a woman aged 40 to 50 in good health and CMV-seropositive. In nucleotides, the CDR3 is TGTGCCAGCAGTCCCCGAGGAGGGGGCAATCAGCCCCAGCATTTT. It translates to CASSPRGGGNQPQHF.